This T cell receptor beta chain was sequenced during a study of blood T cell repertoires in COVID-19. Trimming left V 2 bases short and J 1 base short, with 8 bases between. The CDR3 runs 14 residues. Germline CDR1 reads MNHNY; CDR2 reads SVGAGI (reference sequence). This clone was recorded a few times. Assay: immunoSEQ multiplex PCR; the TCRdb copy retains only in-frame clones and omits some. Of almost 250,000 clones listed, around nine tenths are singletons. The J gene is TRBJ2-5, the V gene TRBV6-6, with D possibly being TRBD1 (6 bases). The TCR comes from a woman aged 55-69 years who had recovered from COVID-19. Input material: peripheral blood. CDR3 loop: CASSYQGPQETQYF. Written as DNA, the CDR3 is TGTGCCAGCAGTTACCAGGGGCCCCAAGAGACCCAGTACTTC.